This TCR beta chain was retrieved from a study of shared clonotypes between healthy human individuals. Study as a whole: Each donor contributed plates that comprised three CD4 naive, three CD4 memory, two CD8 naive and one CD8 memory. Points from the study as a whole: The study found approximately 5% of naive CD4 clonotypes shared across a few donors.

Several immunoSEQ plates received, in even portions, the genomic DNA of each subset. Profiling relied on immunoSEQ multiplex PCR, and the TCRdb table lists in-frame clones only, not all of them. The table includes 660,000 or so clones, 90% to 97% detected once. As for this clone: Its antigen is currently unknown. Different DNA sequences within this sample yield the same CDR3.

The naive CD8 fraction comprised CD45RO-negative cells positively selected for CCR7 and excluded terminally differentiated effector memory CD45RA+ cells. Those who donated, Caucasian adults without exception, all lived in Nashville, Tennessee. Sequences were obtained from naive CD8+ T cells sorted from blood. The TCR originated in a woman in her thirties in good health.

Here the CDR3 reads CSVEGFYNEQFF. In nucleotides, the CDR3 is TGCAGCGTTGAGGGATTTTACAATGAGCAGTTCTTC. The rearrangement uses TRBV29-1 and TRBJ2-1, with D unresolved. V was trimmed by 3 bases and J by 4 bases, leaving 7 bases between them. CDR3 size: 12 residues. CDR1 is SQVTM and CDR2 is ANQGSEA in the germline V gene.